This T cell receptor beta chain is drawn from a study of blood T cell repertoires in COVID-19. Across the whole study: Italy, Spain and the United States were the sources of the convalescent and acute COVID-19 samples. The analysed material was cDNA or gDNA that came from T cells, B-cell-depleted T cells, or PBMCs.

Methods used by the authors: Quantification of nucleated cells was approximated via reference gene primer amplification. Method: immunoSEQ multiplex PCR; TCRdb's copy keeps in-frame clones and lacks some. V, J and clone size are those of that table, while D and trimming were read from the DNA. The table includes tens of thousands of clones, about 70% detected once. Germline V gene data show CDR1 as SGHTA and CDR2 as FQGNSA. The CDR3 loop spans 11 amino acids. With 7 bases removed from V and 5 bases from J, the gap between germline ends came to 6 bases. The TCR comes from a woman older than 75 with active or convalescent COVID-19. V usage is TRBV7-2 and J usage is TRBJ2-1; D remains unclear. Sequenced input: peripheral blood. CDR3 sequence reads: CASNLNNEQFF. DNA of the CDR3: TGTGCCAGCAACCTAAACAATGAGCAGTTCTTC.